This T cell receptor (beta chain) was captured in a study of T-cell memory formation after mild COVID-19. TCRdb independently ran MiXCR on the 5' RACE reads; one entry per CDR3 protein. The sample consists of 470,000 or so distinct CDR3 sequences, roughly 23% of them appearing once. V was clipped by 0 bases and J by 1 base, with 7 bases between them. Per the germline V gene, CDR1 is DFQATT and CDR2 is SNEGSKA (reference sequence). This CDR3 is built from 13 residues. The origin of this receptor is an adult woman who had mild COVID-19 (a few samples of this study predate the infection). Cell type and time point are not known. The rearrangement links TRBV20-1 to TRBJ2-7; D is ambiguous. Source material: PBMCs or a T cell subset sorted from them (not recorded which). CDR3 sequence (DNA): TGCAGTGCTAGAGATCCACAGTCCTACGAGCAGTACTTC. This sequence encodes CSARDPQSYEQYF.